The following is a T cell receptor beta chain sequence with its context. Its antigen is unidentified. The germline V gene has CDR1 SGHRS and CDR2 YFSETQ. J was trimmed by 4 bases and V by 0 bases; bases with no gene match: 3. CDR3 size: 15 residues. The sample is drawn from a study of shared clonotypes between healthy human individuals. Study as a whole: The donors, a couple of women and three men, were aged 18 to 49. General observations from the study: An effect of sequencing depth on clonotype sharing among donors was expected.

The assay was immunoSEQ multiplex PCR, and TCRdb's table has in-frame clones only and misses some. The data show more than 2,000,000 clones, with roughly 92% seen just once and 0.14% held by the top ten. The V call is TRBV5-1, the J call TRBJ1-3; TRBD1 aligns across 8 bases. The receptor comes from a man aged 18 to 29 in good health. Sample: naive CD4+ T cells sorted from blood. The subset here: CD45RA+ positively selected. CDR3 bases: TGCGCCAGCAGCTTGGAACAGGGGGTCGGAAACACCATATATTTT. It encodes CASSLEQGVGNTIYF.